Each of the 30 T cell receptor beta chains below was sequenced from the same sample in a study of T cell responses to AZD1222 COVID-19 vaccine. The table came from immunoSEQ multiplex PCR; TCRdb's copy has only in-frame clones and leaves some out. The table records 65,000 to 100,000 clones, more than 70% of them present only once. The sequenced sample was peripheral blood, obtained on day 0 of AZD1222 vaccination. The receptor set was obtained from an adult in good health.

The chain uses TRBV15 and TRBJ2-1, with 9 bases that match TRBD1. After removal of 4 bases from V and 7 bases from J, the junction contained 8 bases not matched to a gene. Germline lookup yields CDR1 LNHNV and CDR2 YYDKDF (reference sequence). There are 15 residues in the CDR3. The CDR3 loop is CATSNPGQGGNEQFF. DNA for the CDR3: TGTGCCACCAGCAATCCGGGACAGGGAGGAAATGAGCAGTTCTTC.

The V gene is TRBV4-2, the J gene TRBJ2-2; tentative D call: TRBD1 (5 bases). This CDR3 region has 14 residues. Trimming removed 0 bases at V and 9 bases at J, with 11 bases between. Looked up from germline, CDR1 is LGHNA and CDR2 is YNFKEQ. CDR3 residues: CASSQDRQGRELFF. The CDR3 nucleotides read TGTGCCAGCAGCCAAGATCGGCAGGGCAGGGAGCTGTTTTTT.

The V and J genes are TRBV6-5 and TRBJ2-6; D call uncertain. Germline V lookup: CDR1 MNHEY, CDR2 SVGAGI. Trimming removed 6 bases from V and 4 bases from J, with 10 bases in between. This CDR3 has 14 amino acids. This CDR3 reads CASSAFAGANVLTF. CDR3 in DNA: TGTGCCAGCAGCGCATTCGCCGGGGCCAACGTCCTGACTTTC.

V is TRBV25-1 and J is TRBJ1-5; D not resolved. This CDR3 is 14 amino acids long. V was cut by 2 bases and J by 7 bases, with 12 bases left in between. The germline V gene encodes CDR1 MGHDK and CDR2 SYGVNS. The CDR3 is CASSEPEWAQPQHF. The CDR3 nucleotides are TGTGCCAGCAGTGAACCTGAATGGGCCCAGCCCCAGCATTTT.

Written as DNA, the CDR3 is TGCGCCAGCCGGACCGGGACAGGGGGCCTACCTTCCTACAATGAGCAGTTCTTC. This codes for CASRTGTGGLPSYNEQFF. V is TRBV5-1 and J is TRBJ2-1, with 12 bases identical to TRBD1. Trimming removed 7 bases from V and 1 base from J; junction bases left unmatched: 12. CDR1 and CDR2 (germline): SGHRS, YFSETQ. The CDR3 has 18 amino acids.

The CDR3 region is CASSLGRSWTGYSNQPQHF. The CDR3 bases are TGTGCCAGCAGCTTGGGACGTTCGTGGACAGGTTATAGCAATCAGCCCCAGCATTTT. V usage is TRBV5-8 and J usage is TRBJ1-5; 7 bases are a match to TRBD1. Per germline, CDR1 SGHTS and CDR2 YDEGEE. The CDR3 consists of 19 residues. V was pared by 0 bases and J by 0 bases, with 12 bases of the junction left unmatched.

The V gene is TRBV9, the J gene TRBJ1-5; 9 positions match TRBD1. The junction had 5 bases not matched to a gene; V was cut back by 0 bases and J by 7 bases. This CDR3 region has 15 residues. Germline lookup yields CDR1 SGDLS and CDR2 YYNGEE. The CDR3 loop is CASSVDGQGQQPQHF. CDR3 coding DNA: TGTGCCAGCAGCGTAGACGGACAGGGGCAACAGCCCCAGCATTTT.

The chain links TRBV28 to TRBJ2-7; D not certain. The V and J ends lost 3 bases and 6 bases respectively, with 15 bases between them. Germline V lookup: CDR1 MDHEN, CDR2 SYDVKM. This CDR3 has 14 amino acids. The CDR3 protein is CASSLGQRSLEQYF. The CDR3 nucleotides read TGTGCCAGCAGTTTGGGCCAACGCTCGCTCGAGCAGTACTTC. Supplemented by reference TRBV28 and TRBJ2-7, the full variable domain reads DVKVTQSSRYLVKRTGEKVFLECVQDMDHENMFWYRQDPGLGLRLIYFSYDVKMKEKGDIPEGYSVSREKKERFSLILESASTNQTSMYLCASSLGQRSLEQYFGPGTRLTVT.

CDR3: CASLTYPGQGGDSGYTF. DNA of the CDR3: TGTGCCAGCTTAACCTACCCGGGACAGGGCGGCGATAGTGGCTACACCTTC. This chain connects TRBV19 to TRBJ1-2, with 9 bases fitting TRBD1. CDR3 length: 17 residues. V shed 9 bases, J shed 7 bases, and the junction held 21 bases outside the gene matches. Germline CDR1 and CDR2: LNHDA and SQIVND (reference sequence).

The CDR3 nucleotides read TGTGCCAGCAGCTTGGCGGACAGATATGGCTACACCTTC. It encodes CASSLADRYGYTF. The rearrangement joins TRBV5-5 to TRBJ1-2, with a weak D call TRBD1 (6 bases). CDR3 length: 13 amino acids. Deletions cut 0 bases from V and 5 bases from J, with 8 bases between. The germline CDR1 and CDR2 sequences are SGHKS and YYEKEE (reference sequence).

The chain combines TRBV3-1 (or the pseudogene TRBV3-2) with TRBJ2-5; TRBD2 matches at 11 bases. Germline lookup yields CDR1 LGHDT and CDR2 YNNKEL (reference sequence). The CDR3 covers 15 residues. The V segment lost 4 bases and the J segment 3 bases; nucleotides outside the gene matches: 4. CDR3 bases: TGTGCCAGCAGCCCCCCACTAGCGGGAGAAGAGACCCAGTACTTC. It specifies CASSPPLAGEETQYF.

The J gene is TRBJ1-2, the V gene TRBV23-1, with D uncertain. TRBV23-1 is identified as an open reading frame with a role that is uncertain. V gave up 7 bases and J gave up 0 bases, with 15 bases separating them. This CDR3 comprises 15 residues. CDR3 coding DNA: TGCGCCAGCAATCCTGTAAATCCCGCTAACTATGGCTACACCTTC. This gives the protein CASNPVNPANYGYTF.

This clone was picked up a small number of times. The chain employs TRBV18 and TRBJ2-1; D not resolved. The CDR3 is 15 amino acids. The germline CDR1 and CDR2 sequences are KGHSH and LQKENI. V lost 2 bases and J 0 bases, leaving 8 bases between the germline ends. The CDR3: CASSPWASSYNEQFF. The CDR3 coding sequence is TGTGCCAGCTCACCATGGGCTAGCTCCTACAATGAGCAGTTCTTC.

Relative to its sample, this clone is medium-sized (0.01 to 0.1%). This chain joins TRBV7-6 and TRBJ2-7, with TRBD2 identical over 8 bases. In germline, CDR1 is SGHVS, CDR2 FNYEAQ. With V trimmed by 3 bases and J by 5 bases, 3 bases remained unmatched. The CDR3 sequence is 13 residues long. The CDR3 DNA is TGTGCCAGCAGCTTTAGCGGGATCAACGAGCAGTACTTC. The encoded protein is CASSFSGINEQYF. Drawing the rest from reference TRBV7-6 and TRBJ2-7, the complete variable domain is GAGVSQSPRYKVTKRGQDVALRCDPISGHVSLYWYRQALGQGPEFLTYFNYEAQQDKSGLPNDRFSAERPEGSISTLTIQRTEQRDSAMYRCASSFSGINEQYFGPGTRLTVT.

In this sample, this clone turned up once. The genes are TRBV5-1 and TRBJ2-1, with 8 positions matching TRBD2. CDR1 and CDR2 (germline): SGHRS, YFSETQ. V shed 4 bases and J 3 bases; nucleotides not matched to a gene: 3. The CDR3 totals 14 residues. CDR3 sequence: CASSESGSYNEQFF. Here the CDR3 DNA reads TGCGCCAGCAGCGAAAGCGGGAGCTACAATGAGCAGTTCTTC.

This chain joins TRBV9 and TRBJ2-3, with 9 bases identical to TRBD1. Germline values: CDR1 SGDLS, CDR2 YYNGEE. The CDR3 is 15 residues long. V lost 4 bases, J lost 6 bases, and 9 bases stayed unmatched. This CDR3 reads CASSPTQGATDTQYF. In DNA form, the CDR3 reads TGTGCCAGCAGCCCGACACAGGGGGCGACGGATACGCAGTATTTT.

This clone was picked up a small number of times. This chain uses TRBV7-9 with TRBJ1-6; D is unclear. Germline assignment: CDR1 SEHNR and CDR2 FQNEAQ (reference sequence). This CDR3 is 17 amino acids long. Trimming stripped 6 bases from V and 7 bases from J, with 22 bases between. The DNA for the CDR3 is TGTGCCAGCAGAAATCAAGCCGACCCTTCAGTAAATTCACCCCTCCACTTT. It specifies CASRNQADPSVNSPLHF.

The chain is built from TRBV27 and TRBJ1-2; D not certain. From germline, CDR1 is MNHEY and CDR2 SMNVEV (reference sequence). The germline V and J ends were trimmed by 0 bases and 4 bases, with 6 bases remaining between them. The CDR3 runs 13 residues. The CDR3 here is CASSLSGSYGYTF. The DNA of the CDR3 is TGTGCCAGCAGTTTATCTGGCAGCTATGGCTACACCTTC.

The chain combines TRBV20-1 with TRBJ1-2; no clear D. CDR1 DFQATT and CDR2 SNEGSKA come from the germline V gene (reference sequence). Trimming took 3 bases from V and 8 from J, leaving 10 bases between them. The CDR3 is 11 amino acids. CDR3: CSASVTVGYTF. DNA for the CDR3: TGCAGTGCTAGTGTTACAGTCGGCTACACCTTC.

This sequence joins TRBV6-5 and TRBJ1-5; perhaps TRBD1 as D (6 bases). The CDR3 consists of 13 residues. Trimming removed 2 bases from V and 4 bases from J, with 6 bases in between. CDR1 and CDR2 (germline): MNHEY, SVGAGI. The CDR3 here is CASSYDRNQPQHF. CDR3 sequence (DNA): TGTGCCAGCAGTTACGACAGGAATCAGCCCCAGCATTTT.

The chain recombines TRBV24-1 with TRBJ2-2, with no clear D. CDR3 length: 14 residues. Germline V lookup: CDR1 KGHDR, CDR2 SFDVKD. Trimming removed 0 bases at V and 5 bases at J, with 6 bases between. The CDR3 DNA follows: TGTGCCACCAGTGATTTGGCCGGTACCGGGGAGCTGTTTTTT. This sequence encodes CATSDLAGTGELFF.

This chain joins TRBV11-3 and TRBJ2-1; a weak D match, TRBD1 (6 bases). CDR1 and CDR2 from the germline V gene are SGHNT and YENEEA. CDR3 length: 15 amino acids. V was trimmed by 5 bases and J by 4 bases, leaving 15 bases between them. CDR3 loop: CASSPGGGPYNEQFF. In nucleotides, the CDR3 is TGTGCCAGCAGCCCAGGTGGGGGCCCGTACAATGAGCAGTTCTTC.

The CDR3 DNA reads as TGCGCCAGCAGCCAAGACTTCCTAGCGAGGGGTGAGCAGTTCTTC. Its protein product is CASSQDFLARGEQFF. The rearrangement uses TRBV4-1 and TRBJ2-1, with D maybe TRBD2 (6 bases). The length of the CDR3 is 15 residues. Germline CDR1 is MGHRA and CDR2 is YSYEKL. V shed 0 bases and J shed 9 bases, with 15 bases lying between them.

The chain joins TRBV4-1 to TRBJ2-3; D is undetermined. This CDR3 is built from 17 residues. The V gene lost 1 base and the J gene lost 0 bases, with 14 bases spanning the gap. Germline V gene sequence: CDR1 MGHRA, CDR2 YSYEKL. The CDR3 loop is CASSQGPAAASTDTQYF. The CDR3, as DNA: TGCGCCAGCAGCCAAGGCCCCGCGGCCGCTAGCACAGATACGCAGTATTTT.

V gene TRBV19 combines with J gene TRBJ1-4; TRBD1 aligns across 9 bases. This CDR3 contains 16 residues. V lost 3 bases to trimming and J lost 1 base; unmatched junction nucleotides: 3. From germline, CDR1 is LNHDA and CDR2 SQIVND (reference sequence). The CDR3 coding sequence is TGTGCCAGTAGTATCTACAGGGGGCAAACTAATGAAAAACTGTTTTTT. Translating gives CASSIYRGQTNEKLFF.

The genes are TRBV2 and TRBJ1-2, with a possible D match to TRBD1 (5 bases). V was shortened by 8 bases and J by 4 bases, with 20 bases between the two germline ends. Germline loops: CDR1 SNHLY, CDR2 FYNNEI. The CDR3 runs to 15 residues. The CDR3 spells CASSIVIGESYGYTF. The CDR3 DNA sequence: TGTGCCAGCTCTATCGTCATAGGGGAATCCTATGGCTACACCTTC.

This chain connects TRBV9 to TRBJ1-3, with D unclear. V lost 0 bases and J lost 0, with 10 bases in between. This CDR3 has 16 amino acids. From germline, CDR1 is SGDLS and CDR2 YYNGEE. The CDR3 region has the DNA TGTGCCAGCAGCGTAGGCCTCCCGAGCTCTGGAAACACCATATATTTT. Translating gives CASSVGLPSSGNTIYF.

This clone was seen a single time. The chain has TRBV7-9 and TRBJ1-1; 8 bases match TRBD1. CDR3 size: 14 residues. Trimming took 5 bases from V and 1 from J; bases not matched to a gene: 3. CDR1 is SEHNR, CDR2 FQNEAQ, per germline (reference sequence). The CDR3 here is CASSRGTGNTEAFF. DNA for the CDR3: TGTGCCAGCAGCCGTGGGACAGGGAACACTGAAGCTTTCTTT.

The genes are TRBV10-2 and TRBJ1-3, with D perhaps TRBD1 (6 bases). The CDR3 covers 15 residues. Germline loops: CDR1 WSHSY, CDR2 SAAADI. V was pared by 7 bases and J by 3 bases, with 16 bases between. The CDR3 spells CASTSQGRGGNTIYF. In nucleotides, the CDR3 is TGCGCCAGCACATCACAGGGCAGAGGTGGAAACACCATATATTTT.

The V and J genes are TRBV19 and TRBJ2-3; TRBD1 agrees at 7 bases. V shed 6 bases and J 0 bases; nucleotides not matched to a gene: 9. Germline V gene data show CDR1 as LNHDA and CDR2 as SQIVND (reference sequence). The CDR3 has 16 amino acids. CDR3: CASSLGTALSTDTQYF. The DNA of the CDR3 is TGTGCCAGTAGCCTCGGGACAGCCCTAAGCACAGATACGCAGTATTTT.